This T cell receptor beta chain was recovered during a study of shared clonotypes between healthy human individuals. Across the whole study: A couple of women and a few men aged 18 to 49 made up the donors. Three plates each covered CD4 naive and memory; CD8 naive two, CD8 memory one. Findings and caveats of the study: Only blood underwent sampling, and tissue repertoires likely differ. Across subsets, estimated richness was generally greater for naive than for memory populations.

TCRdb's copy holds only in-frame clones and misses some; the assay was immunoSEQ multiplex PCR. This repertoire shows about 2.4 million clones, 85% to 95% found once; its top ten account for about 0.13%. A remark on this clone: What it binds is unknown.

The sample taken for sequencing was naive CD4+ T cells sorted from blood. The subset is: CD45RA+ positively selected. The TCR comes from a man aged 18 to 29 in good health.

The CDR3 DNA is TGTGCCAGCAGCTACAACAGGTGGGAGAACACCGGGGAGCTGTTTTTT. Translating it yields CASSYNRWENTGELFF. The rearrangement links TRBV28 to TRBJ2-2; tentative D call: TRBD1 (5 bases). V dropped 6 bases and J dropped 1 base, with 15 bases sitting between them. CDR3 length: 16 amino acids. Germline CDR1 reads MDHEN; CDR2 reads SYDVKM.